Sequencing of this T cell receptor (beta chain) was carried out in a study of identical twins. Findings and caveats of the study: A partial confounding effect on zero-insertion analyses could come from invariant MAIT and iNKT cells. Where beta out-of-frame sequences were concerned, excess twin sharing was weaker.

Points on this clonotype: Antigen unknown.

V shed 4 bases and J 4 bases; nucleotides not matched to a gene: 9. The CDR3 loop spans 15 amino acids. In germline, CDR1 is SGHVS, CDR2 FQNEAQ. Template switching supplied a universal primer site; unique molecular identifiers were carried on the cDNA. Using its own MiXCR run on the 5' RACE reads, TCRdb lists one record per CDR3 protein. There are around 680,000 distinct CDR3 sequences in the sample; over 8.5% occur only once, and 0.98% lies in the top ten. The sample was also reused in another study, on yellow fever vaccine responses in identical twins.

Material for sequencing was PBMCs. The clonotype comes from a woman aged 18-29 years in good health. The rearrangement joins TRBV7-8 to TRBJ2-7, with 8 bases identical to TRBD2. The CDR3 reads CASSYAGGERYEQYF. CDR3 sequence (DNA): TGTGCCAGCAGCTACGCGGGGGGCGAGAGGTACGAGCAGTACTTC.